The TCR beta chain under discussion was sequenced for a study of OX40 agonist ivuxolimab in advanced cancers. The CDR3 runs to 16 residues. Germline values: CDR1 MNHNS, CDR2 SASEGT. V lost 0 bases and J lost 0, with 9 bases in between. Libraries were prepared by immunoSEQ multiplex PCR; TCRdb keeps only in-frame clonotypes and omits some of them. The repertoire consists of some 65,000 clones, with 85% occurring once and the leading ten covering about 4%. This chain connects TRBV6-1 to TRBJ1-5; D is unclear. This receptor was taken from an adult with an advanced solid tumor such as melanoma, head and neck, liver or kidney cancer. Source: CD4+ or CD8+ T cells sorted from blood, taken in a trial of the OX40 agonist ivuxolimab. The DNA for the CDR3 is TGTGCCAGCAGTGAAGCGTCCCGGTATAGCAATCAGCCCCAGCATTTT. This sequence encodes CASSEASRYSNQPQHF.